This T cell receptor (beta chain) was identified during a study of blood T cell repertoires in COVID-19. Study at large: The United States, Italy and Spain supplied acute and convalescent COVID-19 samples. PBMCs, B-cell-depleted T cells, or T cells were the source of the cDNA or gDNA that made up the material.

Source study methods: Reference gene primer amplification gave estimated nucleated cell counts. The method was immunoSEQ multiplex PCR; TCRdb's version includes in-frame clones alone and lacks a portion of them. The V and J calls and the clone size are those of that table, but D and trimming were determined from the DNA. Of around 150,000 clones in the sample, roughly nine tenths are singletons; the top ten hold approximately 3%. The CDR3 extends over 16 amino acids. The V segment lost 3 bases and the J segment 6 bases; nucleotides outside the gene matches: 8. Germline V gene lookup returns CDR1 KGHSH and CDR2 LQKENI.

The rearrangement joins TRBV18 to TRBJ1-6; TRBD1 aligns across 7 bases. The sequence was obtained from a man aged 60 to 69 with acute or convalescent COVID-19. The sequencing sample was made of peripheral blood. CDR3 amino acids: CASSPGTVVSNSPLHF. The CDR3 DNA is TGTGCCAGCTCACCGGGGACAGTAGTGAGTAATTCACCCCTCCACTTT.